A selection of T cell receptor beta chains follows, all from one sample in a study of control samples from healthy donors and cancer patients. The data were produced by immunoSEQ multiplex PCR, yet TCRdb's version contains in-frame clones alone and is incomplete. The sample has approximately 100,000 clones, 80% to 95% seen once; the top ten hold less than 3.5%. The sample was blood. The receptors shown here come from a human donor in good health. The donor label of this sample is uncertain. CDR3s include the opening cysteine and the closing phenylalanine or tryptophan. A D gene is named only where the DNA matches it firmly. The size field is filled for only some rows; it gives once, few, many or a size class.

size: NA
V: TRBV30
D: NA
J: TRBJ2-5
CDR3: CAWSVVGSWAQYF
DNA: TGTGCCTGGAGTGTAGTGGGTAGCTGGGCCCAGTACTTC

size: NA
V: TRBV5-1
D: NA
J: TRBJ2-1
CDR3: CASSLDLAVYNEQFF
DNA: TGCGCCAGCAGCTTGGACTTAGCGGTCTACAATGAGCAGTTCTTC

size: NA
V: TRBV5-4
D: NA
J: TRBJ1-4
CDR3: CASSPGGRTNEKLFF
DNA: TGTGCCAGCAGCCCGGGAGGGCGAACTAATGAAAAACTGTTTTTT

size: NA
V: TRBV19
D: TRBD2
J: TRBJ2-1
CDR3: CASRELAGVHNEQFF
DNA: TGTGCCAGTAGGGAACTAGCGGGGGTGCACAATGAGCAGTTCTTC

size: once
V: TRBV5-1
D: TRBD1
J: TRBJ2-5
CDR3: CASSLEQGSWETQYF
DNA: TGCGCCAGCAGCCTAGAACAGGGGTCCTGGGAGACCCAGTACTTC

size: NA
V: TRBV5-1
D: TRBD1
J: TRBJ1-1
CDR3: CASSTGQGMVGGPEAFF
DNA: TGCGCCAGCAGCACCGGACAGGGAATGGTAGGGGGGCCTGAAGCTTTCTTT

size: NA
V: TRBV7-6
D: NA
J: TRBJ1-1
CDR3: CASSRRTENTEAFF
DNA: TGTGCCAGCAGCCGGCGGACAGAGAACACTGAAGCTTTCTTT

size: NA
V: TRBV6-1
D: NA
J: TRBJ1-1
CDR3: CASSEAAGILNTEAFF
DNA: TGTGCCAGCAGTGAAGCAGCAGGCATTTTGAACACTGAAGCTTTCTTT

size: NA
V: TRBV6-5
D: NA
J: TRBJ2-3
CDR3: CASTRESTDTQYF
DNA: TGTGCCAGCACACGAGAGAGTACAGATACGCAGTATTTT

size: NA
V: TRBV15
D: NA
J: TRBJ1-4
CDR3: CATSRDFGLLTEKLFF
DNA: TGTGCCACCAGCAGAGATTTCGGGTTGCTAACTGAAAAACTGTTTTTT

size: NA
V: TRBV20-1
D: TRBD1
J: TRBJ1-4
CDR3: CSASGTGGNTNEKLFF
DNA: TGCAGTGCTAGTGGGACAGGGGGCAACACTAATGAAAAACTGTTTTTT

size: NA
V: TRBV12-3/TRBV12-4
D: NA
J: TRBJ1-2
CDR3: CASGDVQGVGYTF
DNA: TGTGCCAGCGGAGATGTACAGGGAGTTGGCTACACCTTC

size: NA
V: TRBV7-2
D: NA
J: TRBJ1-1
CDR3: CASSRWGATEAFF
DNA: TGTGCCAGCAGCCGCTGGGGGGCGACTGAAGCTTTCTTT

size: NA
V: TRBV7-9
D: NA
J: TRBJ2-6
CDR3: CASSLWVSYSGANVLTF
DNA: TGTGCCAGCAGCTTATGGGTCTCGTACTCTGGGGCCAACGTCCTGACTTTC

size: once
V: TRBV7-9
D: TRBD2
J: TRBJ2-1
CDR3: CASSSQIIGLAYNEQFF
DNA: TGTGCCAGCAGCTCCCAAATAATAGGACTAGCGTACAATGAGCAGTTCTTC

size: NA
V: TRBV30
D: TRBD1
J: TRBJ1-3
CDR3: CAWSFTTGGFRNTIYF
DNA: TGTGCCTGGAGTTTTACGACAGGGGGCTTTCGTAACACCATATATTTT

size: few
V: TRBV7-6
D: NA
J: TRBJ1-5
CDR3: CASSAGSWSNQPQHF
DNA: TGTGCCAGCAGCGCCGGTTCCTGGAGCAATCAGCCCCAGCATTTT

size: NA
V: TRBV10-3
D: NA
J: TRBJ2-2
CDR3: CAISESRGQNGELFF
DNA: TGTGCCATCAGTGAGTCGCGGGGGCAAAACGGGGAGCTGTTTTTT